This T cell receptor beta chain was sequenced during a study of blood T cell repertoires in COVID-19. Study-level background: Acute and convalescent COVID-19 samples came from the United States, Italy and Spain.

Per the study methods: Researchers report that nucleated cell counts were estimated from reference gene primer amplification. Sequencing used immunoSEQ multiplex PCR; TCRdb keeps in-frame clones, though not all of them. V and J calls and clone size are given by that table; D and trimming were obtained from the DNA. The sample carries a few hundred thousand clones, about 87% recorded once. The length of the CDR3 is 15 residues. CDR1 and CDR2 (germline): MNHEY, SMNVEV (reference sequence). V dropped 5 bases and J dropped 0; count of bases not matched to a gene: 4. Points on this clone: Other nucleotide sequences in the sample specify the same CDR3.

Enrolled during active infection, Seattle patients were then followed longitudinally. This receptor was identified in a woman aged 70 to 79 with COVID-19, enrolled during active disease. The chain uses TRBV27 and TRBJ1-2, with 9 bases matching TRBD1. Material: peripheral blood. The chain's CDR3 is CASSLTGGANYGYTF. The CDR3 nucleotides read TGTGCCAGCAGTCTCACAGGGGGCGCTAACTATGGCTACACCTTC.